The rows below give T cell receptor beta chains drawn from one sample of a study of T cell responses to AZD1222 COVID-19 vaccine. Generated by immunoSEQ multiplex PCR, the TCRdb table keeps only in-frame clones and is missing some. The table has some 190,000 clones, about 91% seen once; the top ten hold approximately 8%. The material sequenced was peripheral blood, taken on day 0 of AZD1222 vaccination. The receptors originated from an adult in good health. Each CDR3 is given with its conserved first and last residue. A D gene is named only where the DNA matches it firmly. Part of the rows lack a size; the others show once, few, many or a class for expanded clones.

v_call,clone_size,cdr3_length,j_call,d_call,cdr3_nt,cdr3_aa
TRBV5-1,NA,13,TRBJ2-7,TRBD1,TGCGCCAGCAGCCAAGGGACAGCCTACGAGCAGTACTTC,CASSQGTAYEQYF
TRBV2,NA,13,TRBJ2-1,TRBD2,TGTGCCAGCACGGGGGGAACCTACAATGAGCAGTTCTTC,CASTGGTYNEQFF
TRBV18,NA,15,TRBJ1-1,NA,TGTGCCAGCTCACCATTCCCTGGCGTAAACACTGAAGCTTTCTTT,CASSPFPGVNTEAFF
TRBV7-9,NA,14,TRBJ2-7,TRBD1,TGTGCCAGCAGCTACAGGGGTTTGGCAAACGAGCAGTACTTC,CASSYRGLANEQYF
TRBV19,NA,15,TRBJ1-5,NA,TGTGCCACCTCGGGAGGTCTCAGGGGCAATCAGCCCCAGCATTTT,CATSGGLRGNQPQHF
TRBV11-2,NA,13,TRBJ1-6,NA,TGTGCCAGCAGCTTAGATCCGAGATCACCCCTCCACTTT,CASSLDPRSPLHF
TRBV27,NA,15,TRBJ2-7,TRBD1,TGTGCCAGCAGTTTGGGACAGGGGGAATTCTACGAGCAGTACTTC,CASSLGQGEFYEQYF
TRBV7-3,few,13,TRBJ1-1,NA,TGTGCCAGCAGCCAACAGAGTAGGACTGAAGCTTTCTTT,CASSQQSRTEAFF
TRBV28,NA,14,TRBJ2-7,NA,TGTGCCAGCAGTTTACGACAGGGAGGCTACGAGCAGTACTTC,CASSLRQGGYEQYF
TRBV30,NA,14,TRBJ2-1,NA,TGTGCCTGGGACCCGGCGGCAGGGGTCTATGAGCAGTTCTTC,CAWDPAAGVYEQFF
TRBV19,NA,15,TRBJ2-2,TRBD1,TGTGCCAGTAGTCAAAGACAGGGGTTGATCGGGGAGCTGTTTTTT,CASSQRQGLIGELFF
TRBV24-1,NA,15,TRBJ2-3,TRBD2,TGTGCCACCAGTGACAGCGGGGGGGTAGGGGATACGCAGTATTTT,CATSDSGGVGDTQYF
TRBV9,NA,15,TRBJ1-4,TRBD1,TGTGCCAGCAGCGAGCGGACAGGGCCGACTGAAAAACTGTTTTTT,CASSERTGPTEKLFF
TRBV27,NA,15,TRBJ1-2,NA,TGTGCCAGCAGCCCGACTGGAGGGGGTAACTATGGCTACACCTTC,CASSPTGGGNYGYTF
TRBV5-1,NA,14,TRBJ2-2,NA,TGCGCCAGCGGAACGGACCCGCGGGGCGGGGAGCTGTTTTTT,CASGTDPRGGELFF
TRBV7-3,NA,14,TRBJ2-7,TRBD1,TGTGCCAGCAGCATGACAGGGATAAGCTACGAGCAGTACTTC,CASSMTGISYEQYF
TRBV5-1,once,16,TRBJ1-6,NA,TGCGCCAGCAGCATGGGGGGAGGCTCCTATAATTCACCCCTCCACTTT,CASSMGGGSYNSPLHF
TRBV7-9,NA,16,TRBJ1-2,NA,TGTGCCAGCAGCCCCTCTTTGGGGGGCAGGGACTATGGCTACACCTTC,CASSPSLGGRDYGYTF
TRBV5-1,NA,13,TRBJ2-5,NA,TGCGCCAGCAGCTTGGAGGGGCGTGAGACCCAGTACTTC,CASSLEGRETQYF
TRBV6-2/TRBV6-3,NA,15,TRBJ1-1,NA,TGTGCCAGCAGTTACGCCTACAGGGTGAACACTGAAGCTTTCTTT,CASSYAYRVNTEAFF
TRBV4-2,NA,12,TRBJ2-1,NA,TGTGCCAGCAGCCAAGAGGAGGGTGAGCAGTTCTTC,CASSQEEGEQFF
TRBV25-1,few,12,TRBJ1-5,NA,TGTGCCAGCAGTGAAGACAATCAGCCCCAGCATTTT,CASSEDNQPQHF
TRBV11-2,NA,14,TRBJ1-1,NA,TGTGCCAGCAGCTTAGCCGGGGGCGACACTGAAGCTTTCTTT,CASSLAGGDTEAFF
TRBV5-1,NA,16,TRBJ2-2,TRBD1,TGCGCCAGCAGCTTGGTCCTCACAGGGGGAACCGGGGAGCTGTTTTTT,CASSLVLTGGTGELFF
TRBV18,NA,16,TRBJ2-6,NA,TGTGCCAGCTCAGCTAGGGGGTCTACTGGGGCCAACGTCCTGACTTTC,CASSARGSTGANVLTF
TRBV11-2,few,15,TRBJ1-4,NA,TGTGCCAGCAGTCCTCTAGGGTTCACTAATGAAAAACTGTTTTTT,CASSPLGFTNEKLFF
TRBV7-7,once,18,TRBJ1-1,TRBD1,TGTGCCAGCAGCTTACGACCCGACAAGACAGGGAAGAACACTGAAGCTTTCTTT,CASSLRPDKTGKNTEAFF
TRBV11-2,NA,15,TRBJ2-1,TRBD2,TGTGCCAGCAGCCCAGGACTAGCGGGCGTTAATGAGCAGTTCTTC,CASSPGLAGVNEQFF
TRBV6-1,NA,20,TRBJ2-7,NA,TGTGCCAGCAGTGATGAGGACAGGGCCCTCAGGGGGGGCTTCTCCTACGAGCAGTACTTC,CASSDEDRALRGGFSYEQYF
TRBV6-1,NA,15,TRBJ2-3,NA,TGTGCCAGCAGTGAAATTTGGACAAGGACAGATACGCAGTATTTT,CASSEIWTRTDTQYF
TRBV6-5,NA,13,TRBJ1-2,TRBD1,TGTGCCAGCAGTCTCGGACAGGCCTATGGCTACACCTTC,CASSLGQAYGYTF
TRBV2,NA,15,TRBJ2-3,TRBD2,TGTGCCAGCGGGCCGCGGGGGGACCTCACAGATACGCAGTATTTT,CASGPRGDLTDTQYF
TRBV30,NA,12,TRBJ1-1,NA,TGTGCCTGCAAGCAGTTGAACACTGAAGCTTTCTTT,CACKQLNTEAFF
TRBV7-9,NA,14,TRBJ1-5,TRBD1,TGTGCCAGCAGCTTAGGGACAGGGAGTCAGCCCCAGCATTTT,CASSLGTGSQPQHF
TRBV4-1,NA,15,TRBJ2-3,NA,TGCGCCAGCAGCCTTATACTACAGGGCACAGATACGCAGTATTTT,CASSLILQGTDTQYF
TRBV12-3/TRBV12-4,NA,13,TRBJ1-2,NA,TGTGCCAGCAGTACACAGGGAGGCTATGGCTACACCTTC,CASSTQGGYGYTF
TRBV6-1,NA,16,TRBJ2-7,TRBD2,TGTGCCAGCAGTGAATTATGGAGCGGGAACACCTACGAGCAGTACTTC,CASSELWSGNTYEQYF
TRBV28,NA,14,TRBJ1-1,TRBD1,TGTGCCAGCAGTTTATTACAGGGGGGGACTGAAGCTTTCTTT,CASSLLQGGTEAFF
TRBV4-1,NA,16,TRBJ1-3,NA,TGCGCCAGCAGCCAGCCACTACAGGGTTCTGGAAACACCATATATTTT,CASSQPLQGSGNTIYF
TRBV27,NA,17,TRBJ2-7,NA,TGTGCCAGCAGTTTATCGCATGGAACTAGGAGGATCTACGAGCAGTACTTC,CASSLSHGTRRIYEQYF
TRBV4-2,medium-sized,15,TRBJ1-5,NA,TGTGCCAGCAGCCAGAACCGGGACGGCTATCAGCCCCAGCATTTT,CASSQNRDGYQPQHF
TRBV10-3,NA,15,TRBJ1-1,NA,TGTGCCATCAGTGAGTTGATCGCGCAGAACACTGAAGCTTTCTTT,CAISELIAQNTEAFF
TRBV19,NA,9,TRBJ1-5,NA,TGTGCCAGTCGACAGCCCCAGCATTTT,CASRQPQHF
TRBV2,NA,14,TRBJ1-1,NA,TGTGCCAGCAGGGGGTTGGGAGGGCTAACTGAAGCTTTCTTT,CASRGLGGLTEAFF
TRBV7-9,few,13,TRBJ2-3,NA,TGTGCCAGCAGCCTATACAGGACAGATACGCAGTATTTT,CASSLYRTDTQYF
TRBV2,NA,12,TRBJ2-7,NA,TGTGCCAGCAGTGTCCGGGGCTCCGAGCAGTACTTC,CASSVRGSEQYF
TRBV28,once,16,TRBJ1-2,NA,TGTGCCAGCAGTTTATCATACCTGACCTTGAACTATGGCTACACCTTC,CASSLSYLTLNYGYTF
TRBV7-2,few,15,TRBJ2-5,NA,TGTGCCAGCAGCTTAGCGAGAACGGAGATGGAGACCCAGTACTTC,CASSLARTEMETQYF
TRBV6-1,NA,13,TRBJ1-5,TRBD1,TGTGCCAGCAGTGCAGGGACAGTTCAGCCCCAGCATTTT,CASSAGTVQPQHF
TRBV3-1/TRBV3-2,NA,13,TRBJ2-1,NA,TGTGCCAGCAGTCCCTCACCCTACAATGAGCAGTTCTTC,CASSPSPYNEQFF
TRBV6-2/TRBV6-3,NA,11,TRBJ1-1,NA,TGTGCCAGCAGTCAAGGACAGGAAGCTTTCTTT,CASSQGQEAFF
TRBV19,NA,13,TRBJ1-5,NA,TGTGCCAGTAGTATAAGGGCAGCTCAGCCCCAGCATTTT,CASSIRAAQPQHF